These 27 T cell receptor beta chains were sequenced from one sample in a study of CD8 T cells in cerebrospinal fluid in Alzheimer's disease. TCRdb reprocessed the 10x single-cell sequencing reads and stores each CDR3 protein as one record, lacking DNA. Seen in this sample are around 1,200 distinct CDR3 sequences; the ten most common clones hold roughly 9.6%. Sequencing was done on a sample of cerebrospinal fluid. These receptors all come from a human donor in good health.

Judged by frequency, this clonotype is medium-sized. The chain employs TRBV28 and TRBJ2-1; TCRdb's assignment of TRBD1 cannot be checked, as there is no DNA. CDR1 is MDHEN and CDR2 is SYDVKM in the germline V gene. This CDR3 spans 15 amino acids. CDR3 in amino acids: CASNTLTPRGNEQFF.

Frequency places this clonotype as large. This chain uses TRBV10-3 with TRBJ2-7. The CDR3 consists of 12 residues. CDR1 is ENHRY and CDR2 is SYGVKD in the germline V gene. CDR3 in amino acids: CAIGDETYEQYF.

This clonotype is deemed large (0.1 to 1%) by its frequency. The chain links TRBV29-1 to TRBJ2-5; TCRdb names TRBD2, which stays unverified in the absence of DNA. Looked up from germline, CDR1 is SQVTM and CDR2 is ANQGSEA. This CDR3 contains 17 residues. The CDR3 sequence: CSAIPAGGIRRQETQYF.

This clonotype is large (0.1 to 1%) by frequency. The genes are TRBV24-1 and TRBJ2-1; TCRdb gives TRBD1 as the D gene, but with no DNA this cannot be confirmed. Looked up from germline, CDR1 is KGHDR and CDR2 is SFDVKD. The CDR3 loop spans 18 amino acids. CDR3 loop: CATSHTSPGQNLGNEQFF.

According to its frequency, this clonotype is medium-sized. CDR3 protein: CASRGRQGPNIQYF. V gene TRBV6-5 combines with J gene TRBJ2-4; the TRBD1 assignment by TCRdb is unverifiable without DNA. Germline V gives CDR1 MNHEY, CDR2 SVGAGI. The CDR3 sequence is 14 residues long.

This clonotype counts as medium-sized by frequency. V is TRBV20-1 and J is TRBJ2-5; TCRdb calls TRBD1, which cannot be checked without DNA. Looked up from germline, CDR1 is DFQATT and CDR2 is SNEGSKA (reference sequence). The CDR3 consists of 13 residues. The CDR3 loop reads CSASPGNPETQYF.

This clonotype is labeled medium-sized based on frequency. The chain couples TRBV28 to TRBJ2-7; TCRdb returns TRBD1, unconfirmable since there is no DNA. The CDR3 has 16 amino acids. Germline loops: CDR1 MDHEN, CDR2 SYDVKM. The CDR3 protein is CASSYGAMTGGYEQYF.

Considering frequency, this clonotype is medium-sized (0.01 to 0.1%). The rearrangement uses TRBV6-5 and TRBJ2-5; TCRdb picks TRBD1, but there is no DNA to check that call. This CDR3 is 15 amino acids long. Germline loops: CDR1 MNHEY, CDR2 SVGAGI. The CDR3: CASSQTGDRWETQYF.

In terms of frequency, this clonotype is medium-sized. The genes are TRBV5-5 and TRBJ2-1; TCRdb selects TRBD1, and the lack of DNA leaves this call unchecked. The CDR3 sequence is 15 residues long. Germline assignment: CDR1 SGHKS and CDR2 YYEKEE (reference sequence). The CDR3 sequence is CASSSRDSSYNEQFF. Looking up the rest from reference TRBV5-5 and TRBJ2-1 gives the full variable domain: DAGVTQSPTHLIKTRGQQVTLRCSPISGHKSVSWYQQVLGQGPQFIFQYYEKEERGRGNFPDRFSARQFPNYSSELNVNALLLGDSALYLCASSSRDSSYNEQFFGPGTRLTVL.

This clonotype is identified as medium-sized (0.01 to 0.1%) from frequency. V and J are TRBV20-1 and TRBJ1-1. Germline values: CDR1 DFQATT, CDR2 SNEGSKA (reference sequence). CDR3 length: 15 amino acids. CDR3 protein: CSARVPVVWGTEAFF.

V and J are TRBV7-2 and TRBJ1-2; checking the TCRdb D call of TRBD1 is not possible without DNA. The CDR3 extends over 12 amino acids. Germline V gene sequence: CDR1 SGHTA, CDR2 FQGNSA. CDR3: CASSLTGTAYTF.

This clonotype registers medium-sized (0.01 to 0.1%) by frequency. The J gene is TRBJ2-2, the V gene TRBV6-1; TCRdb's assignment of TRBD1 cannot be checked, as there is no DNA. Germline CDR1 MNHNS, CDR2 SASEGT. The CDR3 has 14 residues. The CDR3 sequence is CASRTGEVTGELFF.

By frequency, this clonotype registers large. This sequence joins TRBV5-1 and TRBJ2-7; TCRdb designates TRBD2, a call that cannot be tested without DNA. CDR1 SGHRS and CDR2 YFSETQ come from the germline V gene. CDR3 length: 14 residues. CDR3 residues: CASSPGLAGDEQYF.

Measured by frequency, this clonotype is medium-sized. The rearrangement uses TRBV2 and TRBJ1-1. The CDR3 sequence is 14 residues long. The germline gives CDR1 SNHLY, CDR2 FYNNEI. CDR3 protein: CASREGQLYSEAFF.

The chain couples TRBV14 to TRBJ1-5; TCRdb's assignment of TRBD1 cannot be checked, as there is no DNA. CDR1 and CDR2 (germline): SGHDN, FVKESK. The CDR3 has 14 amino acids. This chain's CDR3 is CASSLGPGTSGQHF.

This clonotype is classed as large by frequency. The chain joins TRBV20-1 to TRBJ1-1; the TCRdb call, TRBD1, lacks DNA for checking. CDR1 is DFQATT, CDR2 SNEGSKA, per germline (reference sequence). CDR3 length: 17 amino acids. The CDR3 sequence is CSARDHGETGVDGEAFF.

According to its frequency, this clonotype is medium-sized. The gene calls are TRBV27 and TRBJ1-4. Germline V lookup: CDR1 MNHEY, CDR2 SMNVEV (reference sequence). CDR3 length: 13 amino acids. The chain's CDR3 is CASTDGPNEKLFF.

In terms of frequency, this clonotype is medium-sized (0.01 to 0.1%). J is TRBJ2-5 and V is TRBV2; absent DNA, TCRdb's TRBD1 call cannot be checked. Germline CDR1 SNHLY, CDR2 FYNNEI. This CDR3 spans 14 amino acids. The CDR3 spells CASSERQDGETQYF.

Judged by frequency, this clonotype is medium-sized. The chain joins TRBV4-3 to TRBJ2-1; TCRdb's D call of TRBD1 is untestable without DNA. The CDR3 has 14 residues. Germline values: CDR1 LGHNA, CDR2 YSLEER. CDR3: CASSRLGGNNEQFF.

This clonotype is identified as medium-sized from frequency. V is TRBV29-1 and J is TRBJ2-7. Germline CDR1 SQVTM, CDR2 ANQGSEA. CDR3 length equals 11 residues. This chain's CDR3 is CSVVQASEQYF.

This clonotype is deemed medium-sized by its frequency. This CDR3 reads CASSREASRLEQYF. This sequence joins TRBV27 and TRBJ2-7; there is no DNA to check the TCRdb D call of TRBD2. Germline CDR1 MNHEY, CDR2 SMNVEV (reference sequence). The CDR3 spans 14 residues.

This clonotype ranks as medium-sized in terms of frequency. The V and J genes are TRBV5-4 and TRBJ2-7; TCRdb's D gene call, TRBD2, goes unchecked for lack of DNA. The CDR3 is 14 residues long. The germline gives CDR1 SGHNT, CDR2 YYREEE (reference sequence). The chain's CDR3 is CASSFFGTSYEQYF.

This clonotype is called large based on its frequency. V gene TRBV7-9 combines with J gene TRBJ2-7; TCRdb's D call, TRBD1, is unchecked because there is no DNA. This CDR3 is built from 15 residues. Per the germline V gene, CDR1 is SEHNR and CDR2 is FQNEAQ (reference sequence). This CDR3 is CASSQTGGSSYEQYF.

This clonotype registers medium-sized (0.01 to 0.1%) by frequency. This rearrangement joins TRBV14 to TRBJ1-1. This CDR3 region has 15 residues. The germline CDR1 and CDR2 sequences are SGHDN and FVKESK. The CDR3 region is CASSPLGGADTEAFF.

Measured by frequency, this clonotype is medium-sized. CDR3 protein: CASSDGNTIYF. J is TRBJ1-3 and V is TRBV9. Germline V gives CDR1 SGDLS, CDR2 YYNGEE. The CDR3 spans 11 residues.

This clonotype is large by frequency. This chain connects TRBV28 to TRBJ1-1. The CDR3 sequence is 13 residues long. CDR1 and CDR2 from the germline V gene are MDHEN and SYDVKM. This CDR3 is CASIQGMNTEAFF.

This clonotype is deemed medium-sized by its frequency. The J gene is TRBJ1-1, the V gene TRBV5-4; TCRdb outputs TRBD1, but without DNA this stays unchecked. This CDR3 is built from 15 residues. Germline CDR1 reads SGHNT; CDR2 reads YYREEE (reference sequence). CDR3 sequence reads: CASSSSQGARTEAFF.